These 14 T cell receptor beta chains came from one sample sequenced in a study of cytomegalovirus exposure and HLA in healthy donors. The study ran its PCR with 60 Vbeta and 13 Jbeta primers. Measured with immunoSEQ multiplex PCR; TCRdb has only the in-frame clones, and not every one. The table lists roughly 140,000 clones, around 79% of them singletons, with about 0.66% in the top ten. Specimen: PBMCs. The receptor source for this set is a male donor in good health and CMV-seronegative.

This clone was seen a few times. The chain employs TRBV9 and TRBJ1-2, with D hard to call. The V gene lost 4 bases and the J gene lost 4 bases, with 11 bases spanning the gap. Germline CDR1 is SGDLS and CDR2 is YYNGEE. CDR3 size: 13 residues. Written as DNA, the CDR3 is TGTGCCAGCAGCCGCCAGGAGGGCTATGGCTACACCTTC. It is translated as CASSRQEGYGYTF.

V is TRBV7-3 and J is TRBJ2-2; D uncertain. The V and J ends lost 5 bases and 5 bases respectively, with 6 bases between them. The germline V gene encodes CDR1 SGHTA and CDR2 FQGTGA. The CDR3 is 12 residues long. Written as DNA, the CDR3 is TGTGCCAGCAGCACCCGGACCGGGGAGCTGTTTTTT. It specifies CASSTRTGELFF.

CDR3 nucleotides: TGTGCCAGCAGTTACTCGGGTAGCGCCTACAATGAGCAGTTCTTC. As protein: CASSYSGSAYNEQFF. The rearrangement links TRBV6-6 to TRBJ2-1, with a possible D match to TRBD2 (5 bases). The V end lost 0 bases, the J end lost 2 bases, and 8 bases lay between the germline ends. There are 15 residues in the CDR3. Germline-derived CDR1 and CDR2 are MNHNY and SVGAGI (reference sequence).

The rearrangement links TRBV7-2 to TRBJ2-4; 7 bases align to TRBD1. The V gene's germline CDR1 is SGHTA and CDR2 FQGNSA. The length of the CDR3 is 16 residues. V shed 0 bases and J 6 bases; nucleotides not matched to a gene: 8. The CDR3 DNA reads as TGTGCCAGCAGCTTAGCATCCCGACAGGGTAGAAACATTCAGTACTTC. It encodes CASSLASRQGRNIQYF.

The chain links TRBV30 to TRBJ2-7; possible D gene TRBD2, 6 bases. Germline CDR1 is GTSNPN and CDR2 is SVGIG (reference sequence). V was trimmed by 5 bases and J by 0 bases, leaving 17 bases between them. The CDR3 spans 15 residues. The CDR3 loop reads CAWGDSPMSSYEQYF. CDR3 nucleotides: TGTGCCTGGGGGGACTCGCCAATGAGCTCCTACGAGCAGTACTTC. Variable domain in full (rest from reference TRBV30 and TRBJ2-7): SQTIHQWPATLVQPVGSPLSLECTVEGTSNPNLYWYRQAAGRGLQLLFYSVGIGQISSEVPQNLSASRPQDRQFILSSKKLLLSDSGFYLCAWGDSPMSSYEQYFGPGTRLTVT.

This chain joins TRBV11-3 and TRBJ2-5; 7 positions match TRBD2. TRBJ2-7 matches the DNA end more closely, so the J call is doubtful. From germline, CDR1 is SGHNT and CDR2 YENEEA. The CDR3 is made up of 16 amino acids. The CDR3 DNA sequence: TGTGCCAGCAGCTTAGATTTGGGAGGGACGGTCCACGAGCAGTACTTC. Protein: CASSLDLGGTVHEQYF.

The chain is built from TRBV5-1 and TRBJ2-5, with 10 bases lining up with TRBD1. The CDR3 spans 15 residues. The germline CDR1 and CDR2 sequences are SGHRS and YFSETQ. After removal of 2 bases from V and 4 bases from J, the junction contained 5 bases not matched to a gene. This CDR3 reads CASSLNGDRGETQYF. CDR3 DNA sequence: TGCGCCAGCAGCTTAAATGGGGACAGGGGAGAGACCCAGTACTTC. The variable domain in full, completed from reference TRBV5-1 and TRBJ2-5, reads KAGVTQTPRYLIKTRGQQVTLSCSPISGHRSVSWYQQTPGQGLQFLFEYFSETQRNKGNFPGRFSGRQFSNSRSEMNVSTLELGDSALYLCASSLNGDRGETQYFGPGTRLLVL.

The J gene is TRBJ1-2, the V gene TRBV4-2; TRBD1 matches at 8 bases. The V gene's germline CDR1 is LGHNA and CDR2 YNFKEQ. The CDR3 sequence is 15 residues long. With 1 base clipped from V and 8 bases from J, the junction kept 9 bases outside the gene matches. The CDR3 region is CASSQGTGNRMGYTF. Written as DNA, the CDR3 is TGTGCCAGCAGCCAAGGGACAGGGAATAGGATGGGCTACACCTTC.

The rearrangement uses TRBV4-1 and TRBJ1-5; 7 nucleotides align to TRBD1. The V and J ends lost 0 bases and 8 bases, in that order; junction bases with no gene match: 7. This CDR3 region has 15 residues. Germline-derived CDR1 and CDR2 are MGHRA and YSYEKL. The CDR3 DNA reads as TGCGCCAGCAGCCAAGACCCGGGACAGTACGAGCCCCAGCATTTT. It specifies CASSQDPGQYEPQHF.

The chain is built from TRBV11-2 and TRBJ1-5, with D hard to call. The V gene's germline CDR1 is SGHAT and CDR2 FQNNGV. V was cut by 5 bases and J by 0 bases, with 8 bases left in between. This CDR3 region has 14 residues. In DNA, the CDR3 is TGTGCCAGCAGCGAGGGTATTAGCAATCAGCCCCAGCATTTT. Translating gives CASSEGISNQPQHF.

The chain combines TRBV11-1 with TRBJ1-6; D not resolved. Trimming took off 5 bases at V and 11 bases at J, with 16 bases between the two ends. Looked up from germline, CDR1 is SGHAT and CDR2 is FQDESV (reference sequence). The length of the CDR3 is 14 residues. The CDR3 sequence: CASSAGEGVTPLHF. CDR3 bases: TGTGCCAGCAGCGCTGGAGAAGGTGTGACACCCCTCCACTTT.

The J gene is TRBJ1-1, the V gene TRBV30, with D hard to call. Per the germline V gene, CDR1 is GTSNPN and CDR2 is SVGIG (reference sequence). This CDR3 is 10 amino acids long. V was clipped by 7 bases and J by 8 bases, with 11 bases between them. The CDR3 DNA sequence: TGTGCCTTTCAGAGGAGGGAAGCTTTCTTT. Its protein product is CAFQRREAFF.

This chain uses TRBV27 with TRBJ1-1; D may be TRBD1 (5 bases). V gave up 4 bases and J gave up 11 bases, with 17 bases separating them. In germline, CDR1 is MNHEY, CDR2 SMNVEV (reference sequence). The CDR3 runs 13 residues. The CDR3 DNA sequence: TGTGCCAGCAGTTCAAAGTACAGCGGGGCGGCTTTCTTT. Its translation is CASSSKYSGAAFF.

The CDR3 sequence is CAWSITHRQGLHGYTF. CDR3 coding DNA: TGTGCCTGGAGTATAACACATCGACAGGGTCTGCATGGCTACACCTTC. The chain links TRBV30 to TRBJ1-2; 7 bases agree with TRBD1. Germline V gene lookup returns CDR1 GTSNPN and CDR2 SVGIG (reference sequence). V was clipped by 2 bases and J by 6 bases; unmatched bases: 15. The CDR3 has 16 amino acids.